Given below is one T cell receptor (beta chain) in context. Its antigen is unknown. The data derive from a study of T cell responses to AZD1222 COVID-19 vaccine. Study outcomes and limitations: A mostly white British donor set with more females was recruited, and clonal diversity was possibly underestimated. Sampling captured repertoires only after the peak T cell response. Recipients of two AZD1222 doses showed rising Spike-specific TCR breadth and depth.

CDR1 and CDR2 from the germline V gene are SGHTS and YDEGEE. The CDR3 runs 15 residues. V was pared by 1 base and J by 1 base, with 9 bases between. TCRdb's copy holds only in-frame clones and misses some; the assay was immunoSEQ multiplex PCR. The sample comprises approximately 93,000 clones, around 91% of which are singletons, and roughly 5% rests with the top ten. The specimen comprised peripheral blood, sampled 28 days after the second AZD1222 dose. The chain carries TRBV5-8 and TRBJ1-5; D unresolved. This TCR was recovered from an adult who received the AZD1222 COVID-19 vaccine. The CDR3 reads CASSLWQESNQPQHF. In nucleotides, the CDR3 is TGTGCCAGCAGCTTGTGGCAGGAGAGCAATCAGCCCCAGCATTTT.